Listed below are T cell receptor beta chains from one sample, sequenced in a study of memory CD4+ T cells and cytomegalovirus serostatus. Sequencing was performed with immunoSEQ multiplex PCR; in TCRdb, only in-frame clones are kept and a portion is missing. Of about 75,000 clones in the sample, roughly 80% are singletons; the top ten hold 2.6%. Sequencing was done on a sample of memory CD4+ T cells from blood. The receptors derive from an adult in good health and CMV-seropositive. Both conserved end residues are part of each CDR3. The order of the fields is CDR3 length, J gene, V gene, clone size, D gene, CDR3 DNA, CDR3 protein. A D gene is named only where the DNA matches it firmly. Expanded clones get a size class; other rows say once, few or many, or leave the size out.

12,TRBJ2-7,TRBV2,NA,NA,TGTGCCAGCGGACCAGATTCCTACGAGCAGTACTTC,CASGPDSYEQYF
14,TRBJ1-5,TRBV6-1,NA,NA,TGTGCCAGCGTTGCCATGGACGGGAATCAGCCCCAGCATTTT,CASVAMDGNQPQHF
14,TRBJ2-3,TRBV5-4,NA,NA,TGTGCCAGCAGCCGAAGGGACTCCTCTGATACGCAGTATTTT,CASSRRDSSDTQYF
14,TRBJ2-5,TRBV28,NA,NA,TGTGCCAGCAGTTTACACAGGGCCCAAGAGACCCAGTACTTC,CASSLHRAQETQYF
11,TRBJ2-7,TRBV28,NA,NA,TGTGCCCTTGGGGGTGCATACGAGCAGTACTTC,CALGGAYEQYF
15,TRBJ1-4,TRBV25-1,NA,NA,TGTGCCAGCAGTGAATGGAGGGAGGACGGTGAAAAACTGTTTTTT,CASSEWREDGEKLFF
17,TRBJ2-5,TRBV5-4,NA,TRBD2,TGTGCCAGCAGCTTTTCTATGACTAGCGGTAATAAAGAGACCCAGTACTTC,CASSFSMTSGNKETQYF
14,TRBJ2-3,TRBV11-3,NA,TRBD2,TGTGCCAGCAGCTTGACTAGCGCAACAGATACGCAGTATTTT,CASSLTSATDTQYF
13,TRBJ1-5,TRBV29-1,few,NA,TGCAGCGTTGCAGGGGCGGTGGATCAGCCCCAGCATTTT,CSVAGAVDQPQHF
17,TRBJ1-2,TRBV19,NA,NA,TGTGCCAGTAGTATAGAGTATCAATCCCGGTCAGTCGATGGCTACACCTTC,CASSIEYQSRSVDGYTF
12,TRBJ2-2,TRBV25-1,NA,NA,TGTGCCAGCAGTGTGGGGGCTGGGGAGCTGTTTTTT,CASSVGAGELFF
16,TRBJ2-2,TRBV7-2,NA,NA,TGTGCCAGCAGCCTCGACAGGCCCCCGAACACCGGGGAGCTGTTTTTT,CASSLDRPPNTGELFF
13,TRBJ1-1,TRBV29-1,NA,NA,TGCAGCGTCCGTGGGACGGAGAACACTGAAGCTTTCTTT,CSVRGTENTEAFF
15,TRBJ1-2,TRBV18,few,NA,TGTGCCAGCTCGTCTGAAAGGGGGTTTTCCTATGGCTACACCTTC,CASSSERGFSYGYTF
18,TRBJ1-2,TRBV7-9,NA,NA,TGTGCCAGCAGCATTACTAGCCGGAGCTGGGAGCCTGTGTATGGCTACACCTTC,CASSITSRSWEPVYGYTF
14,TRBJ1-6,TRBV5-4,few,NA,TGTGCCAGCAGCTCGGGACCGAGTAATTCACCCCTCCACTTT,CASSSGPSNSPLHF
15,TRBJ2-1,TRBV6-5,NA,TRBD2,TGTGCCACAAAAAAGGGAGGGAGCTCCTACAATGAGCAGTTCTTC,CATKKGGSSYNEQFF
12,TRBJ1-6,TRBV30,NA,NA,TGTGCCTGGGCCGACAGCGATTCACCCCTCCACTTT,CAWADSDSPLHF
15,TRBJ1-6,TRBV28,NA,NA,TGTGCCAGCAGTTCCTACGTGGGGGGCCTTAGGCCCCTCCACTTT,CASSSYVGGLRPLHF
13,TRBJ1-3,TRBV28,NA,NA,TGTGCCAGCATTTCAGGTCTACGAAACACCATATATTTT,CASISGLRNTIYF
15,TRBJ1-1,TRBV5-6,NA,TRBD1,TGTGCCAGCAGCTTATTGACAGGGGGGAACACTGAAGCTTTCTTT,CASSLLTGGNTEAFF
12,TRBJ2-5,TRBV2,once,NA,TGTGCCACCGGACCCCGTGGGGAGACCCAGTACTTC,CATGPRGETQYF
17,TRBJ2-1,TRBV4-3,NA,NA,TGCGCCAGCAGCCACCCCTTAGGAACAGGGTCGGCCAATGAGCAGTTCTTC,CASSHPLGTGSANEQFF
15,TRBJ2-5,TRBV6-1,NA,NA,TGTGCCAGCAGCCAAGAGTGGGGGCTCTCAGAGACCCAGTACTTC,CASSQEWGLSETQYF
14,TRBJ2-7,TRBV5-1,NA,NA,TGCGCCAGCAGCTTGATCTGGGGCCCCTACGAGCAGTACTTC,CASSLIWGPYEQYF
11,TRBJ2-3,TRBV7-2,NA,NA,TGTGCCAGCAGCGCCTCAGATACGCAGTATTTT,CASSASDTQYF
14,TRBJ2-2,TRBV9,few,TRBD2,TGTGCCAGCAGATACTTAGCGGGACACGGGGAGCTGTTTTTT,CASRYLAGHGELFF
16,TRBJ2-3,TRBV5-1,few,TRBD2,TGCGCCAGCAGCTTGGTACTAGCGGATCTCACAGATACGCAGTATTTT,CASSLVLADLTDTQYF
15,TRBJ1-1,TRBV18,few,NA,TGTGCCAGCTCACCCTCGAAGGAGTTCTCCACTGAAGCTTTCTTT,CASSPSKEFSTEAFF
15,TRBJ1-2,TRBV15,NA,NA,TGTGCCACCAGCAGGGGCTCAGGGTTGGGCTATGGCTACACCTTC,CATSRGSGLGYGYTF
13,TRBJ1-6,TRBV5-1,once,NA,TGCGCCAGCAGTTCCGATCTCGAATCACCCCTCCACTTT,CASSSDLESPLHF
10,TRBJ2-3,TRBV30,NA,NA,TGTGCCTGGAGTGATAAGACAAAATATTTT,CAWSDKTKYF
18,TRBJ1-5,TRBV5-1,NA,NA,TGCGCCAGCAGCTTAGAGTGGTCAGGCTATTATAGCAATCAGCCCCAGCATTTT,CASSLEWSGYYSNQPQHF
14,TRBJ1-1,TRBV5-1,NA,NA,TGCGCCAGCAGCTTGCCAGGGGCGAGCACTGAAGCTTTCTTT,CASSLPGASTEAFF
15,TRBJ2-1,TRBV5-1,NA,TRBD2,TGCGCCAGCAGGGGGGGACTAGCGATTAACAATGAGCAGTTCTTC,CASRGGLAINNEQFF
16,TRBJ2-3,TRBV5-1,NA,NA,TGCGCCAGCAGCTTGGACGGGGGATGGAGCACAGATACGCAGTATTTT,CASSLDGGWSTDTQYF
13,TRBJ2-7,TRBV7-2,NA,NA,TGTGCCAGCAGCCAGGACAGCACCTACGAGCAGTACTTC,CASSQDSTYEQYF
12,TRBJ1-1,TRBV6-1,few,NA,TGTGCCAGCAGTGAACAGAACACTGAAGCTTTCTTT,CASSEQNTEAFF
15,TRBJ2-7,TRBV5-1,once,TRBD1,TGCGCCAGCAGACCTCGACAGGGGACCGCCTACGAGCAGTACTTC,CASRPRQGTAYEQYF
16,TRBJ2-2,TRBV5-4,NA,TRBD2,TGTGCCAGCAGCTCTAGCGGGACAACGAACACCGGGGAGCTGTTTTTT,CASSSSGTTNTGELFF
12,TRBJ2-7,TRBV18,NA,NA,TGTGCCAGCTCACCGGAGAGCTACGAGCAGTACTTC,CASSPESYEQYF
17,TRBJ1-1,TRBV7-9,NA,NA,TGTGCCAGCAGCTTAGCTCTAGGAAGGACAGTTAACACTGAAGCTTTCTTT,CASSLALGRTVNTEAFF
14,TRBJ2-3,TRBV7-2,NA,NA,TGTGCCAGCAGCTTTGACTATGCACAAGATACGCAGTATTTT,CASSFDYAQDTQYF
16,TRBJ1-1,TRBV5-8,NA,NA,TGTGCCAGCAGCCCTGCTGGTGGAAGCATGAACACTGAAGCTTTCTTT,CASSPAGGSMNTEAFF
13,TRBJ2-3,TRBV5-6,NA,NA,TGTGCCAGCAGCCCCTTGAGCACAGATACGCAGTATTTT,CASSPLSTDTQYF
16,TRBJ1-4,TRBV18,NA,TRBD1,TGTGCCAGCTCACCACCAGGCCAGGGGGCGGCTGAAAAACTGTTTTTT,CASSPPGQGAAEKLFF
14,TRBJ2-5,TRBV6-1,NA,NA,TGTGCCAGCAGGAGGAACCTGGGTGTGGAGACCCAGTACTTC,CASRRNLGVETQYF
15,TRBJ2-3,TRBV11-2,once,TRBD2,TGTGCCAGCAGCACGACTAGCGGGAACACAGATACGCAGTATTTT,CASSTTSGNTDTQYF
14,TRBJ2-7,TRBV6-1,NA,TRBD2,TGTGCCAGCACCCCAGCGGGGGGCGGTTACGAGCAGTACTTC,CASTPAGGGYEQYF
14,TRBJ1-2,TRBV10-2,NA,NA,TGCGCCAGCAGTGGAGCTGACGGTAACTATGGCTACACCTTC,CASSGADGNYGYTF